These 7 T cell receptor beta chains originate from one sample sequenced in a study of PD-1 blockade in classical Hodgkin lymphoma. Profiled with immunoSEQ multiplex PCR; TCRdb holds only in-frame clones, not every one. The sample lists about 43,000 clones; roughly 72% were seen once. All the patients suffered relapse after autologous stem cell transplantation, and brentuximab vedotin exposure differed. Sequences were derived from peripheral blood mononuclear cells (PBMCs), sampled before the second cycle of nivolumab. The receptors were gathered from a human donor with classical Hodgkin lymphoma.

CDR3 sequence reads: CASSLGPGYTF. The DNA of the CDR3 is TGTGCCAGCAGCCTGGGACCTGGCTACACCTTC. The chain employs TRBV14 and TRBJ1-2; weak D call: TRBD1 (5 bases). The CDR3 has 11 residues. Germline CDR1 reads SGHDN; CDR2 reads FVKESK. Trimming stripped 4 bases from V and 7 bases from J, with 7 bases between.

This chain joins TRBV4-3 and TRBJ2-1, with D maybe TRBD2 (5 bases). V shed 0 bases and J shed 7 bases, with 13 bases lying between them. The CDR3 has 15 residues. Germline CDR1 reads LGHNA; CDR2 reads YSLEER. In DNA, the CDR3 is TGCGCCAGCAGCCAAGATGGCGCGGGTTTGAATGAGCAGTTCTTC. Residues: CASSQDGAGLNEQFF.

This clone came up once. The CDR3 DNA reads as TGTGCCAGCAGTTACTCGGACGATGTTTCCTATGGCTACACCTTC. Translated, it gives CASSYSDDVSYGYTF. The chain couples TRBV6-5 to TRBJ1-2; no firm D call. CDR3 size: 15 residues. The germline V gene has CDR1 MNHEY and CDR2 SVGAGI. V was clipped by 0 bases and J by 4 bases, with 12 bases between them.

The chain links TRBV7-2 to TRBJ2-5, with TRBD1 as a possible D gene (6 bases). This CDR3 is 15 amino acids long. The V end was cut by 5 bases, the J end by 1 base, with 14 bases between. Germline loops: CDR1 SGHTA, CDR2 FQGNSA. The CDR3: CASSPQGLFQETQYF. The CDR3 DNA follows: TGTGCCAGCAGCCCACAGGGTCTATTCCAAGAGACCCAGTACTTC.

This chain links TRBV5-3 with TRBJ1-5; D is undetermined. Being an ORF, TRBV5-3 has a function that is uncertain. Deletions cut 1 base from V and 7 bases from J, with 9 bases between. There are 13 residues in the CDR3. The CDR3 region is CARSLLKSQPQHF. Here the CDR3 DNA reads TGTGCCAGAAGCTTGTTAAAGTCACAGCCCCAGCATTTT.

The chain carries TRBV11-3 and TRBJ1-1; D may be TRBD1 (5 bases). V lost 5 bases, J lost 0 bases, and 13 bases lay in between. The germline gives CDR1 SGHNT, CDR2 YENEEA. The CDR3 is made up of 15 amino acids. In DNA form, the CDR3 reads TGTGCCAGCAGCGAAGGCAGGGCTATGAACACTGAAGCTTTCTTT. Amino acid sequence: CASSEGRAMNTEAFF. The variable domain in full, completed from reference TRBV11-3 and TRBJ1-1, reads EAGVVQSPRYKIIEKKQPVAFWCNPISGHNTLYWYLQNLGQGPELLIRYENEEAVDDSQLPKDRFSAERLKGVDSTLKIQPAELGDSAVYLCASSEGRAMNTEAFFGQGTRLTVV.

The chain couples TRBV6-5 to TRBJ2-7; D remains unclear. CDR3 length: 13 residues. Looked up from germline, CDR1 is MNHEY and CDR2 is SVGAGI. Trimming removed 2 bases at V and 2 bases at J, with 7 bases between. CDR3 sequence: CASSYRQPYEQYF. As DNA, the CDR3 is TGTGCCAGCAGTTACAGGCAGCCCTACGAGCAGTACTTC.